Below are 17 T cell receptor beta chains sequenced from a single sample in a study of T cell responses to AZD1222 COVID-19 vaccine (dated by TCRdb to 2020 to 2022). Library creation used the immunoSEQ multiplex PCR assay. TCRdb provides this immuneACCESS table in a form limited to in-frame rearrangements. Some clones are lacking; in checked studies, under half of them reflect an unresolved V gene, and why the rest are absent is not known. Here the sample has around 80,000 clones; approximately 85% occur a single time. 10% of the sample is in the top ten clones. The intended sense of this specimen's time point label: about 28 days (+/-7) after the second vaccine dose. Sequencing was performed on peripheral blood, taken 28 days after the second AZD1222 dose. Receptors were obtained from an adult who received the AZD1222 COVID-19 vaccine.

The chain joins TRBV5-6 to TRBJ1-6; 9 bases fit TRBD1. Looked up from germline, CDR1 is SGHDT and CDR2 is YYEEEE. Trimming removed 4 bases from V and 9 bases from J; junction bases left unmatched: 8. CDR3 size: 15 residues. The CDR3 is CASSPRQGDSSPLHF. DNA of the CDR3: TGTGCCAGCAGCCCTCGACAGGGGGATAGTTCACCCCTCCACTTT.

Comments on this clone: The junction differs from germline at one of its ends, possibly a read error. This chain joins TRBV12-3 or TRBV12-4 and TRBJ2-7, with 12 nucleotides matching TRBD2. The CDR3 extends over 12 amino acids. Here the CDR3 reads CASRYTSGRPTF. As DNA, the CDR3 is TGTGCCAGCAGATATACTAGCGGGAGGCCTACTTTC.

This chain uses TRBV6-1 with TRBJ2-7; TRBD2 agrees at 8 bases. In germline, CDR1 is MNHNS, CDR2 SASEGT. The CDR3 totals 18 residues. J lost 4 bases, V lost 1 base, and 15 bases had no gene match. CDR3 coding DNA: TGTGCCAGCAGTGAAGGGTCCGGATGGGCTAGCGGGCGATACGAGCAGTACTTC. Residues: CASSEGSGWASGRYEQYF.

The chain joins TRBV9 to TRBJ2-5; 11 bases agree with TRBD2. This CDR3 region has 16 residues. The V gene end was trimmed by 4 bases and the J gene end by 5 bases; junction bases not matched to a gene: 10. Per the germline V gene, CDR1 is SGDLS and CDR2 is YYNGEE. The CDR3 coding sequence is TGTGCCAGCAGCCAGGGACTAGCGGATCATGCTGAGACCCAGTACTTC. It encodes CASSQGLADHAETQYF.

The J gene is TRBJ2-1, the V gene TRBV15; D gene unclear. Germline V gene data show CDR1 as LNHNV and CDR2 as YYDKDF (reference sequence). This CDR3 comprises 16 residues. Between the trimmed V and J ends, which lost 0 bases and 7 bases, there was a span of 16 bases. The CDR3 nucleotides are TGTGCCACCAGCAGAGATAGGGATTACACTTGGAATGAGCAGTTCTTC. Its translation: CATSRDRDYTWNEQFF.

The chain recombines TRBV4-1 with TRBJ1-1; 7 bases map to TRBD1. Germline CDR1 and CDR2: MGHRA and YSYEKL. This CDR3 region has 18 residues. With 0 bases clipped from V and 2 bases from J, the junction kept 12 bases outside the gene matches. The CDR3 DNA follows: TGCGCCAGCAGCCAAGACCGGACAGGCCAAACTGCAAACACTGAAGCTTTCTTT. This gives the protein CASSQDRTGQTANTEAFF.

This clone turned up a few times. This rearrangement joins TRBV2 to TRBJ2-7, with 10 bases lining up with TRBD1. The ends lost 3 bases at V and 4 bases at J; junction bases unmatched: 12. CDR1 and CDR2 (germline): SNHLY, FYNNEI. There are 17 residues in the CDR3. Written as DNA, the CDR3 is TGTGCCAGCAGTGAGAGGACAGGGGGAAGAGTAGTTTACGAGCAGTACTTC. It yields the protein CASSERTGGRVVYEQYF.

The chain recombines TRBV11-2 with TRBJ1-1, with a possible D match to TRBD1 (6 bases). This CDR3 has 16 residues. Per germline, CDR1 SGHAT and CDR2 FQNNGV. V lost 5 bases, J lost 1 base, and 17 bases lay in between. The CDR3 nucleotides read TGTGCCAGCAGCCCAAGGACAGAGCTTGGGAACACTGAAGCTTTCTTT. Translated, it gives CASSPRTELGNTEAFF. Using reference TRBV11-2 and TRBJ1-1 for the parts outside the CDR3, the full variable domain is EAGVAQSPRYKIIEKRQSVAFWCNPISGHATLYWYQQILGQGPKLLIQFQNNGVVDDSQLPKDRFSAERLKGVDSTLKIQPAKLEDSAVYLCASSPRTELGNTEAFFGQGTRLTVV.

This clone was seen more than once but under ten times. J is TRBJ1-1 and V is TRBV19, with D maybe TRBD1 (6 bases). Germline CDR1 is LNHDA and CDR2 is SQIVND (reference sequence). The V end was cut by 5 bases, the J end by 7 bases, with 11 bases between. The CDR3 is 12 residues long. The CDR3 here is CASSVRGGEAFF. In DNA form, the CDR3 reads TGTGCCAGTAGTGTCAGGGGTGGTGAAGCTTTCTTT.

This clone was found once. V and J are TRBV19 and TRBJ1-3; perhaps TRBD1 as D (5 bases). V gave up 8 bases and J gave up 0 bases, with 11 bases separating them. The CDR3 loop spans 14 amino acids. Germline loops: CDR1 LNHDA, CDR2 SQIVND (reference sequence). This CDR3 is CASSWGSSGNTIYF. The CDR3, as DNA: TGTGCCAGTTCGTGGGGGAGCTCTGGAAACACCATATATTTT.

The chain joins TRBV20-1 to TRBJ1-1; no clear D. This CDR3 region has 14 residues. V shed 3 bases and J shed 0 bases, with 11 bases lying between them. The germline CDR1 and CDR2 sequences are DFQATT and SNEGSKA (reference sequence). The CDR3 spells CSASFSGVNTEAFF. CDR3 in DNA: TGCAGTGCTAGTTTTTCAGGAGTGAACACTGAAGCTTTCTTT.

The rearrangement links TRBV4-2 to TRBJ2-7; 7 bases map to TRBD2. Germline values: CDR1 LGHNA, CDR2 YNFKEQ. The CDR3 contains 18 residues. Germline trimming cut 0 bases from V and 6 bases from J; bases unmatched to any gene: 17. The CDR3 sequence is CASSQDWVVGGGPSEQYF. In DNA, the CDR3 is TGTGCCAGCAGCCAAGATTGGGTGGTCGGCGGGGGACCCAGCGAGCAGTACTTC.

The rearrangement uses TRBV6-1 and TRBJ2-1; D is unclear. V was cut by 0 bases and J by 0 bases, with 9 bases left in between. This CDR3 has 16 residues. Per germline, CDR1 MNHNS and CDR2 SASEGT. CDR3 sequence (DNA): TGTGCCAGCAGTGAAGCGGGGAAGGCCTCCTACAATGAGCAGTTCTTC. This translates into CASSEAGKASYNEQFF.

This clone was seen more than once but under ten times. Different DNA sequences within this sample yield the same CDR3. This rearrangement joins TRBV5-6 to TRBJ1-5; D gene unclear. Trimming left V 0 bases short and J 4 bases short, with 5 bases between. The CDR3 covers 13 residues. Germline-derived CDR1 and CDR2 are SGHDT and YYEEEE. The CDR3 sequence: CASSLGVNQPQHF. The CDR3 bases are TGTGCCAGCAGCTTGGGCGTAAATCAGCCCCAGCATTTT.

The chain employs TRBV6-5 and TRBJ1-2; 8 bases match TRBD1. Germline loops: CDR1 MNHEY, CDR2 SVGAGI. With V trimmed by 2 bases and J by 4 bases, 3 bases remained unmatched. The CDR3 sequence is 14 residues long. Written as DNA, the CDR3 is TGTGCCAGCAGTTACGGTGGACAGGGCTATGGCTACACCTTC. The encoded protein is CASSYGGQGYGYTF.

In this sample, this clone turned up once. V is TRBV2 and J is TRBJ2-3; 12 bases agree with TRBD2. This CDR3 contains 18 residues. Germline V gene sequence: CDR1 SNHLY, CDR2 FYNNEI. The V gene end was trimmed by 0 bases and the J gene end by 5 bases; junction bases not matched to a gene: 9. The CDR3 coding sequence is TGTGCCAGCAGTGAAGCGCCTAGCGGGGGGGCCAGAGGAGATACGCAGTATTTT. Protein: CASSEAPSGGARGDTQYF.

This chain uses TRBV27 with TRBJ2-6; the D gene could be TRBD1 or TRBD2 (5 bases each). Germline assignment: CDR1 MNHEY and CDR2 SMNVEV (reference sequence). This CDR3 region has 19 residues. V shed 2 bases and J shed 0 bases, with 17 bases lying between them. In DNA, the CDR3 is TGTGCCAGCAGTTTAATAGGGACCCTGATGCACTCTGGGGCCAACGTCCTGACTTTC. It codes for CASSLIGTLMHSGANVLTF.